Shown below are 14 T cell receptor beta chains from a single sample sequenced in a study of cytomegalovirus exposure and HLA in healthy donors. Researchers ran the PCR with 60 Vbeta and 13 Jbeta primers. Produced via immunoSEQ multiplex PCR; TCRdb's table is partial and in-frame only. This sample has over 150,000 clones, with 80% to 85% found just once. Sequenced sample: PBMCs. The receptor set was obtained from a human donor in good health.

In DNA form, the CDR3 reads TGCGCCAGCAGCTTGGGGGCAAACACTGAAGCTTTCTTT. Amino acid sequence: CASSLGANTEAFF. The chain has TRBV5-1 and TRBJ1-1; no clear D. Germline assignment: CDR1 SGHRS and CDR2 YFSETQ. The CDR3 spans 13 residues. Trimming cost V 0 bases and J 2 bases, with 5 bases left between them.

The gene calls are TRBV11-2 and TRBJ2-1; 9 positions match TRBD1. The germline CDR1 and CDR2 sequences are SGHAT and FQNNGV. V trimming: 3 bases; J trimming: 4 bases; junction bases outside the gene matches: 13. The CDR3 sequence is 18 residues long. The DNA of the CDR3 is TGTGCCAGCAGCTTTGCCGGGGGAGACAGGGGGTCTTACAATGAGCAGTTCTTC. This sequence encodes CASSFAGGDRGSYNEQFF.

This clone was seen a handful of times. The chain carries TRBV5-4 and TRBJ1-4; tentative D call: TRBD1 (5 bases). The CDR3 consists of 16 residues. Germline V gene data show CDR1 as SGHNT and CDR2 as YYREEE (reference sequence). Between the trimmed V and J ends, which lost 4 bases and 0 bases, there was a span of 13 bases. Here the CDR3 reads CASSKTGLSTNEKLFF. The DNA for the CDR3 is TGTGCCAGCAGCAAAACGGGACTTTCAACTAATGAAAAACTGTTTTTT.

J is TRBJ2-7 and V is TRBV18, with D possibly matching TRBD2 (5 bases). The length of the CDR3 is 16 residues. Trimming left V 1 base short and J 3 bases short, with 16 bases between. The germline CDR1 and CDR2 sequences are KGHSH and LQKENI. The CDR3 DNA reads TGTGCCAGCTCACCACTCCCGGGGTTGGGGAACTACGAGCAGTACTTC. Translating gives CASSPLPGLGNYEQYF.

The chain carries TRBV5-1 and TRBJ2-5; TRBD2 matches 8 bases. Per the germline V gene, CDR1 is SGHRS and CDR2 is YFSETQ. This CDR3 has 16 amino acids. V trimming: 4 bases; J trimming: 5 bases; junction bases outside the gene matches: 13. For the CDR3, the DNA is TGCGCCAGCAGCGGTGCTGCCGGGGGGGCCGGGGAGACCCAGTACTTC. The encoded protein is CASSGAAGGAGETQYF.

This chain connects TRBV14 to TRBJ2-5; a possible D gene is TRBD1 (6 bases). Germline V gives CDR1 SGHDN, CDR2 FVKESK. The CDR3 has 13 amino acids. V dropped 3 bases and J dropped 2 bases, with 7 bases sitting between them. The chain's CDR3 is CASSHGQQETQYF. CDR3 DNA sequence: TGTGCCAGCAGCCACGGACAGCAAGAGACCCAGTACTTC.

This chain uses TRBV19 with TRBJ1-5, with D tentatively TRBD1 (6 bases). Trimming pared 5 bases from V and 0 bases from J, leaving 14 bases between. This CDR3 is 16 amino acids long. CDR1 and CDR2 from the germline V gene are LNHDA and SQIVND (reference sequence). CDR3 loop: CASSSRQAYSNQPQHF. The CDR3 DNA reads TGTGCCAGTAGTTCCAGACAGGCTTATAGCAATCAGCCCCAGCATTTT.

The rearrangement uses TRBV6-1 and TRBJ2-3; D is perhaps TRBD1 (6 bases). The CDR3 is made up of 16 amino acids. Per the germline V gene, CDR1 is MNHNS and CDR2 is SASEGT. The ends were cut back, 1 base at V and 2 bases at J, with 13 bases in the middle. The CDR3 here is CASSEEVYRVTDTQYF. The CDR3 DNA is TGTGCCAGCAGTGAAGAGGTTTACAGGGTCACAGATACGCAGTATTTT.

V and J are TRBV7-3 and TRBJ2-2, with TRBD2 matching 10 bases. V lost 6 bases to trimming and J lost 5 bases; unmatched junction nucleotides: 6. CDR1 is SGHTA and CDR2 is FQGTGA in the germline V gene. The CDR3 is 15 residues long. The CDR3, as DNA: TGTGCCAGCAGTCGAAGCGGGGGGGATACCGGGGAGCTGTTTTTT. Amino acids: CASSRSGGDTGELFF.

The V and J genes are TRBV7-8 and TRBJ2-2; maybe TRBD2 (6 bases). CDR1 and CDR2 from the germline V gene are SGHVS and FQNEAQ. CDR3 size: 14 residues. Trimming took off 5 bases at V and 1 base at J, with 8 bases between the two ends. The CDR3 DNA follows: TGTGCCAGCAGCGCGGGGATGAACACCGGGGAGCTGTTTTTT. Protein product: CASSAGMNTGELFF.

The chain couples TRBV4-1 to TRBJ2-3; 7 bases match TRBD1. V lost 0 bases and J lost 5; bases outside the gene matches: 14. This CDR3 has 18 amino acids. Germline CDR1 and CDR2: MGHRA and YSYEKL. CDR3 nucleotides: TGCGCCAGCAGCCAAGATCCGGGCGACATACCAGGGGGAGATACGCAGTATTTT. It yields the protein CASSQDPGDIPGGDTQYF.

V usage is TRBV7-9 and J usage is TRBJ1-1, with TRBD1 matching over 7 bases. Trimming took 6 bases from V and 2 from J; bases not matched to a gene: 9. The germline gives CDR1 SEHNR, CDR2 FQNEAQ (reference sequence). This CDR3 region has 15 residues. CDR3 residues: CASRGQGETNTEAFF. CDR3 bases: TGTGCCAGCAGGGGCCAGGGGGAAACAAACACTGAAGCTTTCTTT.

The gene calls are TRBV6-5 and TRBJ2-5, with TRBD1 identical over 7 bases. Losses at the gene ends were 6 bases for V and 4 bases for J; bases not matched to a gene: 11. This CDR3 has 15 residues. Germline CDR1 and CDR2: MNHEY and SVGAGI. CDR3 in DNA: TGTGCCAGCAGCTACCTCGCAGGGGGACGAGAGACCCAGTACTTC. Translated, it gives CASSYLAGGRETQYF.

V and J are TRBV2 and TRBJ1-6, with D unclear. The CDR3 sequence is 15 residues long. V was clipped by 6 bases and J by 3 bases, with 12 bases between them. The germline V gene has CDR1 SNHLY and CDR2 FYNNEI. CDR3 sequence: CASSVTGIYNSPLHF. The CDR3 DNA reads as TGTGCCAGCAGCGTCACCGGGATCTATAATTCACCCCTCCACTTT.